This paragraph reports one TCR beta chain. Scientists made TCR beta libraries using UMI-labeled 5' RACE. No DNA is given; TCRdb re-called the 5' RACE reads and lists each CDR3 protein once. The listing records about 6,700 distinct CDR3 sequences. The data were obtained in a study of human CD8 memory T cell subsets. CDR3 length: 15 residues. Per germline, CDR1 SGHKS and CDR2 YYEKEE (reference sequence). The sequence came from a human donor in good health. The chain uses TRBV5-5 and TRBJ2-7; TCRdb picks TRBD1, but there is no DNA to check that call. Sequencing was performed on CD8+ T cells from PBMCs. The CDR3 loop is CASSAPGVGFYEQYF.